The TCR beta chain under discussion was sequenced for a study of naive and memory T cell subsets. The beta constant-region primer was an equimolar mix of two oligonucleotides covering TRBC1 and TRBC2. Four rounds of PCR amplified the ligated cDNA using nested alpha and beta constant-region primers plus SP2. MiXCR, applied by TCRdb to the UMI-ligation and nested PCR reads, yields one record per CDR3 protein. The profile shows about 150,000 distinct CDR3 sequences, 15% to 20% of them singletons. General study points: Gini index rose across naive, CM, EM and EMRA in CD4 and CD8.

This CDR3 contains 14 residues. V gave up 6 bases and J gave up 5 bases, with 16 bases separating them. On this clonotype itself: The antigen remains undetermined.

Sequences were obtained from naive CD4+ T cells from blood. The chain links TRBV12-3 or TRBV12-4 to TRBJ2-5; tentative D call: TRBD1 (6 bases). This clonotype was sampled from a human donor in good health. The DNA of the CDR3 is TGTGCCAGCAGCCGGACAGAGGAAGGGGAGACCCAGTACTTC. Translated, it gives CASSRTEEGETQYF.